One sample yielded the 8 T cell receptor beta chains listed below, sequenced in a study of T cell responses to AZD1222 COVID-19 vaccine. Clones were read by immunoSEQ multiplex PCR, and TCRdb kept only the in-frame ones, dropping some. The sample carries some 130,000 clones, 70% to 90% recorded once. This specimen consisted of peripheral blood, obtained on day 0 of AZD1222 vaccination. These receptors were taken from an adult in good health.

The V call is TRBV10-3, the J call TRBJ1-2, with 8 bases lining up with TRBD1. This CDR3 is built from 14 residues. V shed 6 bases, J shed 9 bases, and the junction held 12 bases outside the gene matches. Germline assignment: CDR1 ENHRY and CDR2 SYGVKD. CDR3 region: CAISQTGALSSYTF. DNA for the CDR3: TGTGCCATCAGCCAGACAGGGGCCCTGAGTAGCTACACCTTC.

This clone was counted a few times. V is TRBV6-4 and J is TRBJ1-2; 7 nucleotides agree with TRBD1. The CDR3 has 15 residues. Unmatched junction bases numbered 7, after V lost 2 bases and J lost 4 bases. From germline, CDR1 is MRHNA and CDR2 SNTAGT. This chain's CDR3 is CASSDTDRFPYGYTF. The DNA of the CDR3 is TGTGCCAGCAGTGACACGGACAGGTTCCCCTATGGCTACACCTTC.

The V call is TRBV11-2, the J call TRBJ1-5; D possibly corresponds to TRBD1 (5 bases). V lost 6 bases, J lost 7 bases, and 13 bases lay in between. The germline V gene has CDR1 SGHAT and CDR2 FQNNGV. CDR3 size: 13 residues. CDR3 in DNA: TGTGCCAGCAGTTGGGACGTTGCCCAGCCCCAGCATTTT. Translated, it gives CASSWDVAQPQHF.

CDR3 sequence reads: CASSLVELRQGYEQYF. CDR3 nucleotide sequence: TGTGCCAGCAGCTTAGTGGAGTTGAGACAGGGGTACGAGCAGTACTTC. The chain couples TRBV11-2 to TRBJ2-7, with 8 bases matching TRBD1. This CDR3 is 16 amino acids long. The V and J ends lost 1 base and 4 bases, in that order; junction bases with no gene match: 9. The germline V gene encodes CDR1 SGHAT and CDR2 FQNNGV. Looking up the rest from reference TRBV11-2 and TRBJ2-7 gives the full variable domain: EAGVAQSPRYKIIEKRQSVAFWCNPISGHATLYWYQQILGQGPKLLIQFQNNGVVDDSQLPKDRFSAERLKGVDSTLKIQPAKLEDSAVYLCASSLVELRQGYEQYFGPGTRLTVT.

The gene calls are TRBV29-1 and TRBJ2-7; D might be TRBD1 or TRBD2, each matching 5 bases. This CDR3 has 14 amino acids. The germline V and J ends were trimmed by 7 bases and 7 bases, with 23 bases remaining between them. CDR1 and CDR2 from the germline V gene are SQVTM and ANQGSEA. The CDR3 is CSAQAGTGASEQYF. CDR3 nucleotides: TGCAGCGCTCAAGCCGGGACGGGCGCTTCGGAGCAGTACTTC.

This rearrangement joins TRBV30 to TRBJ1-5; 8 bases are a match to TRBD1. V gave up 2 bases and J gave up 6 bases; unmatched junction bases: 6. The CDR3 runs to 14 residues. Germline assignment: CDR1 GTSNPN and CDR2 SVGIG (reference sequence). The CDR3 loop reads CAWSLGQGIQPQHF. The DNA of the CDR3 is TGTGCCTGGAGTCTTGGACAGGGAATTCAGCCCCAGCATTTT.

The rearrangement links TRBV21-1 to TRBJ2-1; the table's D call, TRBD1, was not checked against the DNA. TRBV21-1 is reported as a pseudogene. The CDR3 consists of 16 residues. CDR3 bases: TGTGCCAGCAGCAAAGGATGTAACAGGGGCGACAATGAGCAGTTCTTC. Translation gives CASSKGCNRGDNEQFF.

The gene calls are TRBV5-1 and TRBJ2-5, with no clear D. Trimming stripped 4 bases from V and 5 bases from J, with 12 bases between. CDR1 and CDR2 (germline): SGHRS, YFSETQ. CDR3 length: 13 amino acids. In DNA, the CDR3 is TGCGCCAGCAGCCGCGTGGCCTGGGAGACCCAGTACTTC. Its protein product is CASSRVAWETQYF.